The 20 T cell receptor beta chains below come from one sample, sequenced in a study of OX40 agonist ivuxolimab in advanced cancers. Measured with immunoSEQ multiplex PCR; TCRdb has only the in-frame clones, and not every one. The sample records approximately 76,000 clones, 85% being singletons. Here the sequenced sample was CD4+ or CD8+ T cells sorted from blood, taken in a trial of the OX40 agonist ivuxolimab. All receptors come from an adult with an advanced solid tumor such as melanoma, head and neck, liver or kidney cancer.

The chain links TRBV6-5 to TRBJ2-2; D possibly corresponds to TRBD2 (6 bases). CDR3 length equals 14 residues. CDR1 is MNHEY, CDR2 SVGAGI, per germline. Trimming stripped 2 bases from V and 4 bases from J, with 8 bases between. CDR3 residues: CASSYGGLTGELFF. Here the CDR3 DNA reads TGTGCCAGCAGTTACGGGGGACTCACCGGGGAGCTGTTTTTT.

The chain is built from TRBV7-2 and TRBJ2-1; TRBD1 matches 7 bases. Trimming took 0 bases from V and 4 from J; bases not matched to a gene: 3. The CDR3 contains 15 residues. The germline CDR1 and CDR2 sequences are SGHTA and FQGNSA. This chain's CDR3 is CASSLAGTAYNEQFF. The CDR3 DNA reads as TGTGCCAGCAGCTTAGCAGGGACAGCTTACAATGAGCAGTTCTTC.

J is TRBJ1-4 and V is TRBV10-3; 11 bases map to TRBD1. V lost 6 bases and J lost 3; bases outside the gene matches: 0. Germline lookup yields CDR1 ENHRY and CDR2 SYGVKD. The CDR3 spans 14 residues. CDR3: CAIRGQGANEKLFF. Written as DNA, the CDR3 is TGTGCCATCAGGGGACAGGGGGCTAATGAAAAACTGTTTTTT.

This clone occurred once. This chain joins TRBV19 and TRBJ2-2; D could derive from TRBD1 or TRBD2 (6 bases each). Trimming stripped 9 bases from V and 0 bases from J, with 17 bases between. Germline CDR1 and CDR2: LNHDA and SQIVND (reference sequence). The CDR3 loop spans 16 amino acids. CDR3 sequence reads: CASNRKGGPNTGELFF. The DNA for the CDR3 is TGTGCCAGCAATCGGAAGGGGGGCCCGAACACCGGGGAGCTGTTTTTT.

The rearrangement links TRBV4-1 to TRBJ1-5; D gene uncertain. The CDR3 consists of 17 residues. Between the trimmed V and J ends, which lost 0 bases and 2 bases, there was a span of 14 bases. Germline CDR1 is MGHRA and CDR2 is YSYEKL. The CDR3 bases are TGCGCCAGCAGCCAAGAGCCCGTCTCGAAGGGCAATCAGCCCCAGCATTTT. Protein: CASSQEPVSKGNQPQHF.

V and J are TRBV19 and TRBJ2-7; D is possibly TRBD1 (6 bases). CDR1 and CDR2 from the germline V gene are LNHDA and SQIVND (reference sequence). The V end lost 5 bases, the J end lost 4 bases, and 18 bases lay between the germline ends. CDR3 length equals 15 residues. The CDR3 DNA is TGTGCCAGTAGTGTAATTGGACAGAACCTGTACGAGCAGTACTTC. Protein sequence: CASSVIGQNLYEQYF. Drawing the rest from reference TRBV19 and TRBJ2-7, the complete variable domain is DGGITQSPKYLFRKEGQNVTLSCEQNLNHDAMYWYRQDPGQGLRLIYYSQIVNDFQKGDIAEGYSVSREKKESFPLTVTSAQKNPTAFYLCASSVIGQNLYEQYFGPGTRLTVT.

J is TRBJ1-2 and V is TRBV19, with 8 bases that match TRBD1. In germline, CDR1 is LNHDA, CDR2 SQIVND (reference sequence). This CDR3 region has 17 residues. After removal of 5 bases from V and 2 bases from J, the junction contained 13 bases not matched to a gene. CDR3 amino acids: CASSATTRTGRNYGYTF. In DNA form, the CDR3 reads TGTGCCAGTAGTGCCACCACCAGGACAGGGCGAAACTATGGCTACACCTTC.

This chain links TRBV5-1 with TRBJ2-2, with TRBD2 identical over 12 bases. Germline CDR1 is SGHRS and CDR2 is YFSETQ. The CDR3 runs 16 residues. V trimming: 0 bases; J trimming: 6 bases; junction bases outside the gene matches: 3. CDR3 sequence: CASSLAASGGAGELFF. The CDR3 nucleotides are TGCGCCAGCAGCTTGGCGGCTAGCGGGGGGGCCGGGGAGCTGTTTTTT.

The chain recombines TRBV5-5 with TRBJ1-4; the match to TRBD1 covers 10 bases. The CDR3 totals 15 residues. With 0 bases clipped from V and 10 bases from J, the junction kept 6 bases outside the gene matches. Germline CDR1 reads SGHKS; CDR2 reads YYEKEE (reference sequence). In DNA, the CDR3 is TGTGCCAGCAGCTTGGCCCTCGGACAGGGGGGAAAACTGTTTTTT. Translated, it gives CASSLALGQGGKLFF. Using reference TRBV5-5 and TRBJ1-4 for the parts outside the CDR3, the full variable domain is DAGVTQSPTHLIKTRGQQVTLRCSPISGHKSVSWYQQVLGQGPQFIFQYYEKEERGRGNFPDRFSARQFPNYSSELNVNALLLGDSALYLCASSLALGQGGKLFFGSGTQLSVL.

There are a few counts of this clone. The chain carries TRBV10-3 and TRBJ1-2; maybe TRBD1 (6 bases). This CDR3 is built from 11 residues. V dropped 10 bases and J dropped 2 bases, with 8 bases sitting between them. CDR1 and CDR2 from the germline V gene are ENHRY and SYGVKD. The CDR3 protein is CATTGNYGYTF. For the CDR3, the DNA is TGTGCCACCACAGGGAACTATGGCTACACCTTC.

The rearrangement joins TRBV20-1 to TRBJ1-2, with D possibly matching TRBD1 (6 bases). There are 11 residues in the CDR3. Looked up from germline, CDR1 is DFQATT and CDR2 is SNEGSKA (reference sequence). Trimming shortened V by 5 bases and J by 8 bases, and 12 bases separated the two germline ends. The CDR3 reads CSAPQGWGYTF. The CDR3 DNA reads TGCAGTGCTCCACAGGGCTGGGGCTACACCTTC.

The chain recombines TRBV11-3 with TRBJ2-2; tentatively, D is TRBD1 (6 bases). Germline V gene lookup returns CDR1 SGHNT and CDR2 YENEEA. The CDR3 consists of 15 residues. Trimming pared 3 bases from V and 4 bases from J, leaving 12 bases between. The CDR3 loop reads CASSFGDTLTGELFF. DNA for the CDR3: TGTGCCAGCAGCTTCGGGGACACACTCACCGGGGAGCTGTTTTTT.

This chain links TRBV18 with TRBJ2-6, with D unresolved. The CDR3 consists of 18 residues. V gave up 3 bases and J gave up 0 bases, with 15 bases separating them. Germline V lookup: CDR1 KGHSH, CDR2 LQKENI. This chain's CDR3 is CASSPSDGVGSGANVLTF. The CDR3 region has the DNA TGTGCCAGCTCACCGTCTGATGGGGTAGGCTCTGGGGCCAACGTCCTGACTTTC.

This sequence joins TRBV7-9 and TRBJ2-7; weak D call: TRBD1 (6 bases). This CDR3 is built from 13 residues. Per germline, CDR1 SEHNR and CDR2 FQNEAQ (reference sequence). The V gene lost 3 bases and the J gene lost 5 bases, with 11 bases spanning the gap. The CDR3 DNA reads TGTGCCAGCAGCTTCCCACAGGGTAACGAGCAGTACTTC. Translation: CASSFPQGNEQYF.

This sequence joins TRBV5-5 and TRBJ2-7, with TRBD1 identical over 12 bases. Per the germline V gene, CDR1 is SGHKS and CDR2 is YYEKEE (reference sequence). The CDR3 has 15 amino acids. V was clipped by 4 bases and J by 5 bases; unmatched bases: 7. The CDR3 DNA reads TGTGCCAGCAGCGACCCGGGACAGGGGGCGAACGAGCAGTACTTC. Its protein is CASSDPGQGANEQYF.

The CDR3, as DNA: TGTGCCAGCAGCCGACTAGCGGGGGGTGGCGAGCAGTACTTC. Protein product: CASSRLAGGGEQYF. The V call is TRBV2, the J call TRBJ2-7; 13 positions match TRBD2. Germline-derived CDR1 and CDR2 are SNHLY and FYNNEI. Losses at the gene ends were 6 bases for V and 6 bases for J; bases not matched to a gene: 5. CDR3 size: 14 residues.

The rearrangement joins TRBV18 to TRBJ1-5, with TRBD1 identical over 10 bases. From germline, CDR1 is KGHSH and CDR2 LQKENI. J gave up 7 bases and V 3 bases, and 3 bases lay outside the gene matches. This CDR3 has 14 residues. The CDR3 coding sequence is TGTGCCAGCTCACCTGGACAGGGGGAACAGCCCCAGCATTTT. Amino acids: CASSPGQGEQPQHF.

The rearrangement joins TRBV6-5 to TRBJ1-2, with D uncertain. V lost 0 bases to trimming and J lost 8 bases, with 13 bases between them. The CDR3 is made up of 14 amino acids. Looked up from germline, CDR1 is MNHEY and CDR2 is SVGAGI. The CDR3 DNA reads as TGTGCCAGCAGTTACTCGTCAGGTCCCCGGGGCTACACCTTC. It specifies CASSYSSGPRGYTF.

This clone was seen just once. The chain is built from TRBV6-1 and TRBJ1-5; TRBD1 agrees at 7 bases. CDR3 size: 12 residues. CDR1 is MNHNS, CDR2 SASEGT, per germline. Losses at the gene ends were 8 bases for V and 5 bases for J; bases not matched to a gene: 3. This CDR3 reads CASRTGDQPQHF. CDR3 bases: TGTGCCAGCCGGACAGGAGATCAGCCCCAGCATTTT.

This clone was detected once. The chain is built from TRBV7-9 and TRBJ1-4; D possibly corresponds to TRBD1 (5 bases). The V gene lost 2 bases and the J gene lost 8 bases, with 15 bases spanning the gap. CDR3 size: 15 residues. Germline CDR1 SEHNR, CDR2 FQNEAQ (reference sequence). DNA for the CDR3: TGTGCCAGCAGCTTAATGGGGACCCTTGAAGAAAAACTGTTTTTT. Translated: CASSLMGTLEEKLFF.